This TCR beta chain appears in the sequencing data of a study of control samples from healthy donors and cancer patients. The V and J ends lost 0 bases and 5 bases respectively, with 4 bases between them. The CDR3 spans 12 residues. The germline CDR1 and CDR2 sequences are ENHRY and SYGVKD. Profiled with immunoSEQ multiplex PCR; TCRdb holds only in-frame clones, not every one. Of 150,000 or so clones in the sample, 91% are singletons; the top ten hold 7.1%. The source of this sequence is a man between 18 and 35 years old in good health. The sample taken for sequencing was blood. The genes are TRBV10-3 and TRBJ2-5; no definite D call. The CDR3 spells CAISESSETQYF. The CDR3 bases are TGTGCCATCAGTGAGTCCTCCGAGACCCAGTACTTC.